This T cell receptor (beta chain) was recovered during a study of cytomegalovirus exposure and HLA in healthy donors. A word on this clone: What it binds is unknown.

Study conclusions and caveats: Earlier analysis looked at TCR beta V segments, and most were productive about 87% or about 30% of the time.

Healthy people donating bone marrow made up the donors. The PCR ran on 60 Vbeta and 13 Jbeta primers. Sequencing was performed with immunoSEQ multiplex PCR; in TCRdb, only in-frame clones are kept and a portion is missing. Found here are 20,000 to 25,000 clones; the top ten clones hold around 17%. The sequenced sample was PBMCs. The receptor's source is a male donor in good health and CMV-seropositive.

The CDR3 protein is CASRHSGTRGYEQYF. DNA for the CDR3: TGTGCCAGCAGGCACTCCGGGACTAGGGGCTACGAGCAGTACTTC. The V and J genes are TRBV7-2 and TRBJ2-7; 8 bases agree with TRBD2. Germline CDR1 reads SGHTA; CDR2 reads FQGNSA. The trim removed 6 bases at V and 3 bases at J, leaving 10 bases unmatched. This CDR3 is built from 15 residues.